The 18 T cell receptor beta chains below all came from one sample that was sequenced in a study of blood T cell repertoires in COVID-19 (TCRdb year 2020). Library preparation employed the immunoSEQ multiplex PCR assay. This immuneACCESS table, as held by TCRdb, lists in-frame sequences with V and J called but not all clones. Of the missing ones, under half trace to an unresolved V gene in checked studies; the others have no known cause. This sample has approximately 490,000 clones in its table, and 75% to 90% of those were observed once. The ten largest clonotypes hold roughly 0.7% of the sample. Sequenced input: PBMCs or T cells enriched from blood (not recorded which). These receptors were collected from a woman aged 18-29 years who had recovered from COVID-19.

Note on this clone: Mismatch with germline at one junction end may stem from a read error. The CDR3: CASTQGDRGAEAFF. The CDR3 nucleotides are TGTGCCAGCACCCAAGGGGACAGGGGGGCTGAAGCTTTCTTT. V usage is TRBV4-2 and J usage is TRBJ1-1, with TRBD1 matching 11 bases. The CDR3 has 14 amino acids. Germline CDR1 and CDR2: LGHNA and YNFKEQ.

The chain links TRBV10-3 to TRBJ1-1; D perhaps matches TRBD1 (5 bases). This CDR3 comprises 17 residues. Germline loops: CDR1 ENHRY, CDR2 SYGVKD. V gave up 4 bases and J gave up 0 bases, with 18 bases separating them. CDR3 in DNA: TGTGCCATCAGTGGGACCCGGGGGGGGGAAATGAACACTGAAGCTTTCTTT. Its translation is CAISGTRGGEMNTEAFF.

The chain links TRBV20-1 to TRBJ2-1, with a weak D call TRBD2 (5 bases). From germline, CDR1 is DFQATT and CDR2 SNEGSKA (reference sequence). This CDR3 comprises 11 residues. The V end was cut by 6 bases, the J end by 6 bases, with 9 bases between. The CDR3 bases are TGCAGTGCGCGGCGGGTCAATGAGCAGTTCTTC. It codes for CSARRVNEQFF.

The V gene is TRBV6-6, the J gene TRBJ1-4; D ambiguous. Germline V gene data show CDR1 as MNHNY and CDR2 as SVGAGI (reference sequence). The CDR3 has 14 amino acids. V was pared by 8 bases and J by 6 bases, with 16 bases between. The CDR3 DNA reads as TGTGCCAGCGGCTCGGTGGGTCGGGATGAAAAACTGTTTTTT. Protein: CASGSVGRDEKLFF.

V is TRBV12-3 or TRBV12-4 and J is TRBJ1-1; a possible D gene is TRBD1 (6 bases). This CDR3 has 13 residues. With 10 bases removed from V and 3 bases from J, the gap between germline ends came to 15 bases. The CDR3 nucleotides read TGTGCCACCTCGGGACACTTTGACACTGAAGCTTTCTTT. Amino acids: CATSGHFDTEAFF.

Note on this clone: Other DNA sequences of this sample code for an identical CDR3. The gene calls are TRBV7-6 and TRBJ2-2, with 7 bases matching TRBD2. Germline CDR1 SGHVS, CDR2 FNYEAQ. J was trimmed by 4 bases and V by 1 base; bases with no gene match: 0. The CDR3 length is 14 residues. CDR3 in amino acids: CASSLGGGTGELFF. The CDR3 DNA sequence: TGTGCCAGCAGCTTAGGGGGGGGCACCGGGGAGCTGTTTTTT. The variable domain in full, completed from reference TRBV7-6 and TRBJ2-2, reads GAGVSQSPRYKVTKRGQDVALRCDPISGHVSLYWYRQALGQGPEFLTYFNYEAQQDKSGLPNDRFSAERPEGSISTLTIQRTEQRDSAMYRCASSLGGGTGELFFGEGSRLTVL.

The V gene is TRBV5-6, the J gene TRBJ2-1; D call uncertain. This CDR3 comprises 15 residues. Between the trimmed V and J ends, which lost 1 base and 0 bases, there was a span of 8 bases. Germline V gene data show CDR1 as SGHDT and CDR2 as YYEEEE. The CDR3 spells CASSLFPSSYNEQFF. Here the CDR3 DNA reads TGTGCCAGCAGCTTGTTCCCGAGCTCCTACAATGAGCAGTTCTTC.

This chain links TRBV12-5 with TRBJ1-2, with D maybe TRBD1 (6 bases). CDR3 length: 16 amino acids. Trimming left V 4 bases short and J 6 bases short, with 21 bases between. The germline V gene has CDR1 LGHNT and CDR2 FRNRAP. The DNA for the CDR3 is TGTGCTAGTGGTTGGCCCCCTCCGACAGGAGAGGATGGCTACACCTTC. It translates to CASGWPPPTGEDGYTF.

The rearrangement uses TRBV5-5 and TRBJ2-3; possibly TRBD1 for D (5 bases). The CDR3 runs 14 residues. Deletions cut 4 bases from V and 1 base from J, with 10 bases between. CDR1 is SGHKS, CDR2 YYEKEE, per germline (reference sequence). The CDR3 DNA is TGTGCCAGCAGCCAGGGCCGAGGCACAGATACGCAGTATTTT. The encoded protein is CASSQGRGTDTQYF.

V usage is TRBV5-1 and J usage is TRBJ1-1; tentative D call: TRBD1 (5 bases). V was shortened by 7 bases and J by 3 bases, with 16 bases between the two germline ends. Germline V gene sequence: CDR1 SGHRS, CDR2 YFSETQ. The CDR3 has 14 residues. CDR3 bases: TGCGCCAGCGGCCCCGGGGGAGGGGACACTGAAGCTTTCTTT. Its translation: CASGPGGGDTEAFF.

This clone was counted once. The rearrangement links TRBV27 to TRBJ2-3; 10 bases fit TRBD2. This CDR3 contains 17 residues. Germline trimming cut 3 bases from V and 2 bases from J; bases unmatched to any gene: 8. Per germline, CDR1 MNHEY and CDR2 SMNVEV (reference sequence). The chain's CDR3 is CASSFLTSGTITDTQYF. The CDR3, as DNA: TGTGCCAGCAGTTTCCTAACTAGCGGGACTATCACAGATACGCAGTATTTT.

The genes are TRBV27 and TRBJ2-1; possible D gene TRBD2, 7 bases. Per germline, CDR1 MNHEY and CDR2 SMNVEV (reference sequence). V was clipped by 3 bases and J by 0 bases, with 12 bases between them. The CDR3 consists of 16 residues. The CDR3 here is CASSLGGASSYNEQFF. CDR3 nucleotides: TGTGCCAGCAGTTTGGGGGGGGCAAGCTCCTACAATGAGCAGTTCTTC.

The V call is TRBV7-9, the J call TRBJ1-1; 9 bases map to TRBD1. With 3 bases clipped from V and 2 bases from J, the junction kept 10 bases outside the gene matches. This CDR3 contains 17 residues. CDR1 and CDR2 (germline): SEHNR, FQNEAQ (reference sequence). The CDR3 DNA reads as TGTGCCAGCAGCTTTAAGACAGGGGGGAATAAAAACACTGAAGCTTTCTTT. It yields the protein CASSFKTGGNKNTEAFF.

V gene TRBV2 combines with J gene TRBJ1-6; TRBD1 matches at 9 bases. Germline CDR1 is SNHLY and CDR2 is FYNNEI. The CDR3 runs to 14 residues. With V trimmed by 10 bases and J by 5 bases, 6 bases remained unmatched. The CDR3 loop is CAIRRTGDNSPLHF. The DNA of the CDR3 is TGTGCCATAAGGAGGACAGGGGATAATTCACCCCTCCACTTT. Complete variable domain (other parts from reference TRBV2 and TRBJ1-6): EPEVTQTPSHQVTQMGQEVILRCVPISNHLYFYWYRQILGQKVEFLVSFYNNEISEKSEIFDDQFSVERPDGSNFTLKIRSTKLEDSAMYFCAIRRTGDNSPLHFGNGTRLTVT.

This chain links TRBV9 with TRBJ2-5; TRBD1 might be the D (5 bases). Germline loops: CDR1 SGDLS, CDR2 YYNGEE. V gave up 0 bases and J gave up 5 bases, with 17 bases separating them. The CDR3 loop spans 16 amino acids. In nucleotides, the CDR3 is TGTGCCAGCAGCGTAGGGGGCCGAGGTTTCGGGGAGACCCAGTACTTC. Amino acid sequence: CASSVGGRGFGETQYF.

V usage is TRBV30 and J usage is TRBJ1-1; the D gene is possibly TRBD1 (5 bases). The V end was cut by 6 bases, the J end by 4 bases, with 21 bases between. The CDR3 loop spans 15 amino acids. The germline gives CDR1 GTSNPN, CDR2 SVGIG (reference sequence). The CDR3, as DNA: TGTGCCTGCCTTTCAGGGTATAGTACTGCCACTGAAGCTTTCTTT. Translated: CACLSGYSTATEAFF. Variable domain in full (rest from reference TRBV30 and TRBJ1-1): SQTIHQWPATLVQPVGSPLSLECTVEGTSNPNLYWYRQAAGRGLQLLFYSVGIGQISSEVPQNLSASRPQDRQFILSSKKLLLSDSGFYLCACLSGYSTATEAFFGQGTRLTVV.

The rearrangement links TRBV7-9 to TRBJ2-7, with 8 nucleotides matching TRBD1. Germline loops: CDR1 SEHNR, CDR2 FQNEAQ (reference sequence). V dropped 2 bases and J dropped 9; count of bases not matched to a gene: 3. CDR3 length: 12 amino acids. CDR3 sequence: CASSLNQGAQYF. CDR3 DNA sequence: TGTGCCAGCAGCTTAAATCAGGGGGCGCAGTACTTC. Using reference TRBV7-9 and TRBJ2-7 for the parts outside the CDR3, the full variable domain is DTGVSQNPRHKITKRGQNVTFRCDPISEHNRLYWYRQTLGQGPEFLTYFQNEAQLEKSRLLSDRFSAERPKGSFSTLEIQRTEQGDSAMYLCASSLNQGAQYFGPGTRLTVT.

The rearrangement uses TRBV10-3 and TRBJ2-7, with TRBD1 identical over 9 bases. The CDR3 sequence is 14 residues long. The germline gives CDR1 ENHRY, CDR2 SYGVKD. Losses at the gene ends were 4 bases for V and 4 bases for J; bases not matched to a gene: 5. CDR3 DNA sequence: TGTGCCATCAGTGGGAAGACAGGGGGGTACGAGCAGTACTTC. Protein product: CAISGKTGGYEQYF.